The sequence of this TCR beta chain was determined in a study of control samples from healthy donors and cancer patients. TCRdb keeps only in-frame clones here, not all; method: immunoSEQ multiplex PCR. The table lists 150,000 or so clones, 80% to 95% of them singletons. From germline, CDR1 is SNHLY and CDR2 FYNNEI. CDR3 length: 16 amino acids. The ends lost 4 bases at V and 6 bases at J; junction bases unmatched: 7. The genes are TRBV2 and TRBJ1-6; 9 bases are a match to TRBD1. The specimen was blood. This clonotype originated in a woman aged 50 to 65 in good health. The CDR3 protein is CASSGGQGGFNSPLHF. The CDR3 DNA is TGTGCCAGCAGTGGGGGACAGGGAGGATTTAATTCACCCCTCCACTTT.